This TCR beta chain derives from a study of shared clonotypes between healthy human individuals (dated by TCRdb to the early 2020s). Regarding the complete study: The cohort included a few men and a couple of women between 18 and 49 years of age. To estimate repertoire size and how much clonotypes are shared between individuals, the study performed deep sequencing of blood TCR repertoires from about five healthy adults. Different laboratories and diverse techniques were used to prepare libraries and sequence TCR repertoires, to increase sequencing depth and limit assay-specific biases. Each donor's leukapheresis produced roughly between roughly 0.94 and 9.5 billion PBMCs.

The CDR3 runs 17 amino acids, cysteine and phenylalanine included. The entry retains the CDR3 DNA only, 51 bases that are in frame from base 1. From the germline V gene, CDR1 is SGHTA and CDR2 is FQGTGA. V and J are trimmed by 5 bases and 0 bases, and the gene matches miss 11 bases of the junction. Using the deep immunoSEQ assay, TCR CDR3 regions were amplified from genomic DNA by multiplex PCR. Extracted genomic DNA from each cell subset was spread evenly across all wells of several immunoSEQ 96-well plates, with each plate serving as a replicate. For unsorted PBMC, about 270 ng of genomic DNA, equivalent to around 30,000 T cell genomes, went into each replicate PCR. Unsorted PBMC genomic DNA was sequenced across ten immunoSEQ deep assay plates. Purified libraries were quantified with a Qubit 3.0 fluorometer, sized on a Bioanalyzer 2100, and re-quantified with the KAPA Library Quantification kit. A separate single-read 150-cycle Illumina NextSeq 550 flow cell was used to sequence each immunoSEQ 96-well plate. The authors' pipeline ran thus. Because the immunoSEQ output held only junctional sequences and lacked quality scores, the filtering could not match the filtering applied to full-length reads. To assign V/J genes and CDR3, sequences were annotated against IMGT germline references using PyIR, a Python wrapper for IgBLAST v1.9. Reads were removed for weak V/J assignments (E-value above 1e-6), missing CDR3, stop codons, out-of-frame junctions, or ambiguous translated residues. A V3J clonotype was defined by an identical inferred V gene, J gene, and CDR3 amino acid sequence. The percentage overlap between two repertoires was calculated by dividing the number of shared unique clonotypes by the size of the smaller repertoire. Richness of each repertoire was evaluated using RTK rarefaction, the Chao1 estimator, and Recon v2.1 estimates of unobserved clonotypes. Here the immuneACCESS table is served through TCRdb, limited to in-frame sequences with V and J called. Missing clones are a known gap in these copies; in checked studies unresolved V genes cover under half, and the rest lacks a known reason. V and J calls and clone size are those listed in that table; D and trimming were worked out from the DNA. A total of around 500,000 clones appear in this sample, around 80% of them only once. The leading ten clones occupy about an eighth of the sample.

Of note for this clone: The specificity of this receptor is unknown. Base qualities are not at hand, and no much larger clone is one base apart.

The donors were healthy, HIV-negative adults who had no recently reported acute infections or vaccinations. Every donor was a Caucasian adult residing in Nashville, Tennessee, USA. For unsorted samples, approximately 84 million PBMCs were counted, and genomic DNA was extracted using the QIAamp DNA Blood Mini kit. After blood collection by leukapheresis, PBMCs were isolated using Ficoll-Histopaque density gradient centrifugation and then cryopreserved in the vapor phase of liquid nitrogen. Results and caveats for the whole study, not just this receptor: Because the study included a small number of donors, the genetic and exposure-history diversity represented was limited. Only blood was sampled, and tissue TCR repertoires likely differ from those in blood. Pairwise subsampling indicated that sequencing depth was expected to affect the degree of clonotype sharing among donors.

This receptor was obtained from a woman in her thirties or forties in good health. Some clones in this sample may be carry-over from other donors' samples. In this chain, TRBV7-3 is recombined with TRBJ2-7; 9 junctional bases match TRBD2. Sequences were obtained from PBMCs. The sequence in DNA is TGTGCCAGCAGCCGCCTCGGGGTAGCGGGAGACTCCTACGAGCAGTACTTC. Its translation is CASSRLGVAGDSYEQYF.